This entry concerns a single T cell receptor beta chain. What it binds is not known. Vbeta (60) and Jbeta (13) primers were used in the PCR. The protocol was immunoSEQ multiplex PCR, while the TCRdb copy is restricted to in-frame clones and leaves out a portion. The table has roughly 100,000 clones, just under 75% seen once. Germline CDR1 reads LNHNV; CDR2 reads YYDKDF (reference sequence). J was trimmed by 5 bases and V by 0 bases; bases with no gene match: 6. The CDR3 contains 15 residues. This sample is part of a study of cytomegalovirus exposure and HLA in healthy donors. Findings and limits, study-wide: Researchers reportedly found TCR beta sequences accurately predicted most subjects' HLA-A and HLA-B alleles. Relative to equally common others, HLA-associated TCR beta chains showed greater clonal expansion in a later analysis. Immune exposure was documented only through CMV serostatus.

Sequenced sample: PBMCs. V gene TRBV15 combines with J gene TRBJ2-5; 7 bases agree with TRBD2. The clonotype was recovered from a man aged 50 to 60 in good health and CMV-seropositive. CDR3 amino acids: CATSRDSSGGETQYF. Here the CDR3 DNA reads TGTGCCACCAGCAGAGATAGTTCGGGAGGTGAGACCCAGTACTTC.